This TCR beta chain was retrieved from a study of blood T cells in healthy people across ages. This clonotype was detected ten times or more. The authors ran a second PCR of about 7 to 11 cycles using a sample-barcoded 5' primer and a J-beta primer mix. Using its own MiXCR run on the 5' RACE reads, TCRdb lists one record per CDR3 protein. The data contain some 940,000 distinct CDR3 sequences, about 28% of them seen just once; the ten biggest clones take up 9.5% to 13%. Per the germline V gene, CDR1 is KGHDR and CDR2 is SFDVKD. CDR3 size: 16 residues. V lost 2 bases and J lost 2; bases outside the gene matches: 4. The data were also submitted as part of a second study, on T cells of mothers and their children.

The receptor was derived from a woman in her forties in good health. The chain employs TRBV24-1 and TRBJ2-3; TRBD2 aligns across 9 bases. Sequencing was carried out using blood. The CDR3 nucleotides are TGTGCCACCAGTGATTATAGCGGGGGAACCACAGATACGCAGTATTTT. Amino acid sequence: CATSDYSGGTTDTQYF.